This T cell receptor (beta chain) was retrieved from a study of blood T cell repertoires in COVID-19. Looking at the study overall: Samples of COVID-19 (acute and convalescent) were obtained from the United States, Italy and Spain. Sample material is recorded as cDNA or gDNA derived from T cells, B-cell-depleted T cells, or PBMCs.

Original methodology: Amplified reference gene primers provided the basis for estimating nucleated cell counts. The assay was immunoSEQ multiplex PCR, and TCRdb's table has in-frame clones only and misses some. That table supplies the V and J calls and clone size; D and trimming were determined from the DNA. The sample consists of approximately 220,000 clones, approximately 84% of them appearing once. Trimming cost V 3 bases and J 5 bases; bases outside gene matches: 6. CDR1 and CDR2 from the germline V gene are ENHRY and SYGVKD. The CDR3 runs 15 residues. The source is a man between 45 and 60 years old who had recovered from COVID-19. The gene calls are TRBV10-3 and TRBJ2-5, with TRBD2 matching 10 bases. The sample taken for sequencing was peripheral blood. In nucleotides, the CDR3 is TGTGCCATCAGTGACTCGGGACTAGCGACCGAGACCCAGTACTTC. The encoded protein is CAISDSGLATETQYF.